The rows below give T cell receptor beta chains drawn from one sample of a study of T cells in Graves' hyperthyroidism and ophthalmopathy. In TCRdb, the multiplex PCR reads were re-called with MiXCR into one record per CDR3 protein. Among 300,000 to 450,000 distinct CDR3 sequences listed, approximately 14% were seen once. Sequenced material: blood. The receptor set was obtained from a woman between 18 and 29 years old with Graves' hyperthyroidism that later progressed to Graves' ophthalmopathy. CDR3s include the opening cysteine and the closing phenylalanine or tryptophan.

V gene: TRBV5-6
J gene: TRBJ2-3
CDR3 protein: CASSRTGLVRITDTQYF

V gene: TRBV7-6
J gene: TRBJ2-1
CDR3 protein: CASSLWQESYNEQFF

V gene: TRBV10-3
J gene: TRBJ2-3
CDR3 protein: CAISEPIRDSTDTQYF

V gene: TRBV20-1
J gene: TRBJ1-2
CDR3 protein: CSASDSPANYGYTF

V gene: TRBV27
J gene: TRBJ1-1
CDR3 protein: CASSLGGSNTEAFF

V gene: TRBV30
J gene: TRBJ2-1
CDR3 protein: CAWNEQFF

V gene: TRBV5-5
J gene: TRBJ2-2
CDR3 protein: CASSLGGTGTGELFF

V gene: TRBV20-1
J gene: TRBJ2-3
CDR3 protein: CSASRGGPGDTQYF

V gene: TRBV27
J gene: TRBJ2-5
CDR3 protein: CASSSAGNQETQYF

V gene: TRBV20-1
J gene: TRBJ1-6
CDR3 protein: CSATAGTDDNSPLHF

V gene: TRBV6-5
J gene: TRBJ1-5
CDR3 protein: CASSYNIQPQHF

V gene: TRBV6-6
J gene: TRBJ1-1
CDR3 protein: CASSYGGVGTEAFF

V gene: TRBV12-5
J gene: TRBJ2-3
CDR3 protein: CASGPGGKLAVSTDTQYF

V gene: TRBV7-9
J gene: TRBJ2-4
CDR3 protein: CASSTVASGKNIQYF

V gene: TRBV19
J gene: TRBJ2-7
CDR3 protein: CASSTSAVIYEQYF

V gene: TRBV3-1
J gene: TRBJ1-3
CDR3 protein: CASSRVGTLASGNTIYF

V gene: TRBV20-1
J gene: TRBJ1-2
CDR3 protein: CSARRILGYTF

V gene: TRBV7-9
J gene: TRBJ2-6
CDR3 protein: CASSLGDMGRGVLTF

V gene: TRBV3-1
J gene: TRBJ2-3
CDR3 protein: CASSRGASGSLTDTQYF

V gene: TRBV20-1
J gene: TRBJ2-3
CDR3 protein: CGARRTSTDTQYF

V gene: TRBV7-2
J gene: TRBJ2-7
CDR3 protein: CASSLVGTGIYEQYF

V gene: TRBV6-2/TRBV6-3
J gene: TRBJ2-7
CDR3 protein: CASSYQGSLAGEFHEQYF

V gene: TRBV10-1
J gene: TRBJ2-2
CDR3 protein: CASSEYGTGELFF

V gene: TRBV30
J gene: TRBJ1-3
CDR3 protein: CAWRRTGTGNTIYF